The TCR beta chain described here comes from a study of blood T cell repertoires in COVID-19 (dated by TCRdb to 2018 to 2020). For the wider study: Collaborator samples came from the United States, Italy and Spain and covered acute and convalescent phases of COVID-19. The material from the prospective study consisted of cDNA or gDNA derived from T cells, B-cell-depleted T cells, or PBMCs. The dataset comprised deeply sampled blood TCRbeta repertoires from subjects exposed to, actively infected with, or recovered from COVID-19. A freely available public database, intended as a resource for researchers studying the immune response to SARS-CoV-2, is where the repertoires were released. The samples were drawn from the first 160 participants of the ongoing ImmuneRACE study and from 950 to 1,500 subjects provided by 6 global collaborators. A de-identified subject ID, COVID-19 status, age in years and sex were almost always included in the sample metadata. Where available, HLA class I and class II types were obtained from metadata supplied by the sample provider rather than from assay-based typing.

Each collaborating institution followed its own protocols to collect whole blood in K2EDTA tubes. Collaborator samples were shipped for TCRbeta analysis as frozen whole blood, isolated PBMCs, or DNA extracted from either sample type. TCRbeta CDR3 regions were amplified from genomic DNA using the immunoSEQ Assay, a bias-controlled multiplex PCR. The study's own analysis went as follows. The number of nucleated cells in each sample was estimated by amplification of reference gene primers within the assay. Sequence reads were collapsed and filtered to measure the absolute abundance of every unique TCRbeta CDR3 rearrangement. Productive Simpson clonality was computed per sample as the square root of Simpson's diversity index over productive rearrangements. The source is immuneACCESS, and TCRdb retained only in-frame sequences with V and J called. Part of the clones is not carried over; for the studies checked, unresolved V genes explain less than half of this, and the remainder is unexplained. The D gene and trimming were derived from the DNA, and the V and J assignments and clone size from that table. The sample table contains 55,000 to 75,000 clones; only one count was recorded for around 92% of them. The ten largest clones capture approximately 1.5% of the sample.

Results the study describes overall, beyond this receptor: Clinical and demographic metadata were provided uncurated, with the amount varying by source and participant.

A note on this clone: It has no known antigen specificity. No base-level quality is on record; no much larger clone is a single base apart.

This TCR derives from a man aged 60-69 years with acute or convalescent COVID-19. The sequenced sample consisted of peripheral blood.

The DNA reads as follows: TGTGCCAGCAGCCCCCTCGGAGGACAGGTCTACGAGCAGTACTTC. The encoded protein is CASSPLGGQVYEQYF. Here the chain combines TRBV3-1 (or the pseudogene TRBV3-2) and TRBJ2-7, with 7 middle bases fitting TRBD1. The CDR3 numbers 15 residues from cysteine through phenylalanine. Here the CDR3 DNA is all that survives: 45 bases in frame from base 1. CDR1 is given as LGHDT and CDR2 as YNNKEL, both from the germline V gene (reference sequence). From V the trimming removes 4 bases and from J it removes 3 bases, while the gene matches leave 9 bases of the junction unaccounted for.